These T cell receptor beta chains were read from a single sample in a study of T-cell reconstitution after alpha-beta-depleted transplantation in children. Each CDR3 protein is one row after TCRdb ran MiXCR on the PCR reads. In the table there are about 500,000 distinct CDR3 sequences, 32% of which are singletons. The sequencing here drew on PBMCs from the stem cell graft donor, taken from the stem cell graft. These receptors came from a human donor who donated a stem cell graft to a child with aplastic anemia. Each CDR3 is given with its conserved first and last residue. Each record gives: clone size, V gene, D gene, J gene, CDR3 protein, CDR3 DNA. The D gene is left open where the match is weak. Clone sizes are given selectively: once, few, many, or a class where the clone is expanded.

.,TRBV29-1,TRBD1,TRBJ1-5,CSVKDRGNNQPQHF,TGCAGCGTTAAAGACAGGGGGAACAATCAGCCCCAGCATTTT
.,TRBV20-1,.,TRBJ2-1,CSATSRDFPYDEQFF,TGCAGTGCCACCAGCCGGGACTTCCCTTATGATGAGCAGTTCTTC
.,TRBV7-9,.,TRBJ2-5,CASSSGSGDSGTQYF,TGTGCCAGCAGCTCAGGTTCGGGGGATTCGGGGACCCAGTACTTC
few,TRBV30,TRBD2,TRBJ2-1,CAWSAILAGAYNEQFF,TGTGCCTGGAGTGCTATACTAGCGGGAGCTTACAATGAGCAGTTCTTC
few,TRBV29-1,TRBD2,TRBJ2-3,CSVESGVRDTQYF,TGCAGCGTTGAAAGCGGGGTAAGGGATACGCAGTATTTT
.,TRBV6-5,.,TRBJ2-2,CASGAGPPAGELFF,TGTGCCAGTGGGGCGGGACCGCCCGCCGGGGAGCTGTTTTTT
.,TRBV28,.,TRBJ2-1,CASSPATGWNNEQFF,TGTGCCAGCAGTCCCGCGACAGGTTGGAACAATGAGCAGTTCTTC
many,TRBV5-1,TRBD2,TRBJ2-1,CASSSEGREINEQFF,TGCGCCAGCAGCTCCGAGGGGAGGGAAATAAATGAGCAGTTCTTC
few,TRBV5-5,.,TRBJ2-5,CASSLEGGPLQETQYF,TGTGCCAGCAGCTTGGAAGGAGGGCCGCTCCAAGAGACCCAGTACTTC
.,TRBV6-2/TRBV6-3,.,TRBJ1-1,CASSYSKGRAFLGEAFF,TGTGCCAGCAGTTACTCGAAGGGCAGGGCCTTTCTGGGTGAAGCTTTCTTT
.,TRBV5-1,TRBD1,TRBJ1-1,CASKRTGEDTEAFF,TGCGCCAGCAAAAGGACAGGCGAAGACACTGAAGCTTTCTTT
.,TRBV4-3,.,TRBJ2-1,CASSYGAYNEQFF,TGCGCCAGCAGCTATGGAGCTTACAATGAGCAGTTCTTC
few,TRBV6-2/TRBV6-3,.,TRBJ1-1,CASSGLLDTNTEAFF,TGTGCCAGCAGCGGACTACTGGACACGAACACTGAAGCTTTCTTT
.,TRBV20-1,.,TRBJ2-7,CSARVLGSEQYF,TGCAGTGCTAGGGTGTTGGGGTCCGAGCAGTACTTC
many,TRBV20-1,.,TRBJ1-2,CSAPPADGNYGYTF,TGCAGTGCTCCCCCCGCGGATGGGAACTATGGCTACACCTTC
.,TRBV23-1,TRBD1,TRBJ1-5,CASSQTGTGVNQPQHF,TGCGCCAGCAGTCAAACCGGGACAGGGGTCAATCAGCCCCAGCATTTT
.,TRBV11-2,.,TRBJ2-7,CASSLDPSATGYEQYF,TGTGCCAGCAGCTTAGATCCGAGCGCCACGGGCTACGAGCAGTACTTC
.,TRBV29-1,.,TRBJ2-1,CSVEVTKGRNEQFF,TGCAGCGTTGAAGTAACCAAGGGTCGAAATGAGCAGTTCTTC
.,TRBV7-6,.,TRBJ2-2,CASSRYWGGSNTGELFF,TGTGCCAGCAGCCGATATTGGGGCGGATCAAACACCGGGGAGCTGTTTTTT
few,TRBV29-1,TRBD2,TRBJ2-7,CSALAGASYEQYF,TGCAGCGCTTTAGCGGGAGCATCCTACGAGCAGTACTTC
few,TRBV7-2,.,TRBJ1-2,CASSLASSVPNYGYTF,TGTGCCAGCAGCTTAGCATCGTCAGTTCCTAACTATGGCTACACCTTC
few,TRBV24-1,TRBD2,TRBJ2-1,CATMGREHYNEQFF,TGTGCCACCATGGGGCGGGAGCACTACAATGAGCAGTTCTTC
few,TRBV12-3/TRBV12-4,TRBD1,TRBJ2-2,CASSAIKGGAGGELFF,TGTGCCAGCAGTGCGATAAAAGGGGGCGCGGGCGGGGAGCTGTTTTTT
.,TRBV11-1,.,TRBJ2-6,CASSLDMVGGTGANVLTF,TGTGCCAGCAGCTTAGATATGGTCGGGGGCACTGGGGCCAACGTCCTGACTTTC
few,TRBV29-1,.,TRBJ1-5,CSVGEGGQPQHF,TGCAGCGTCGGGGAAGGAGGTCAGCCCCAGCATTTT
.,TRBV5-5,TRBD2,TRBJ2-7,CASSFSSGRASYEQYF,TGTGCCAGCAGCTTTTCTAGCGGGAGGGCCTCATACGAGCAGTACTTC
few,TRBV12-3/TRBV12-4,TRBD2,TRBJ2-7,CASSFAGESYEQYF,TGTGCCAGCAGTTTTGCGGGAGAGTCGTACGAGCAGTACTTC
medium-sized,TRBV12-3/TRBV12-4,TRBD2,TRBJ2-1,CASSSAGGSYNEQFF,TGTGCCAGCAGTTCAGCGGGAGGATCTTACAATGAGCAGTTCTTC
.,TRBV12-3/TRBV12-4,.,TRBJ1-5,CASSVRAREAQHF,TGTGCCAGCAGTGTCCGGGCCCGGGAAGCCCAGCATTTT
few,TRBV12-3/TRBV12-4,.,TRBJ1-1,CASSLGALGNTEAFF,TGTGCCAGCAGTTTAGGAGCTTTGGGGAACACTGAAGCTTTCTTT
few,TRBV5-1,TRBD2,TRBJ2-5,CASSLNYLAGEKTQYF,TGCGCCAGCAGCTTGAATTATCTAGCGGGAGAAAAGACCCAGTACTTC
few,TRBV7-2,.,TRBJ1-1,CASSLVGGKFTEAFF,TGTGCCAGCAGCTTAGTTGGAGGGAAGTTCACTGAAGCTTTCTTT
few,TRBV5-5,.,TRBJ2-5,CASSLESGEETQYF,TGTGCCAGCAGCTTGGAGTCAGGGGAGGAGACCCAGTACTTC
few,TRBV29-1,.,TRBJ2-1,CSVEGRRNNEQFF,TGCAGCGTTGAAGGAAGAAGAAACAATGAGCAGTTCTTC
.,TRBV6-5,.,TRBJ2-7,CASSYSTIAYEQYF,TGTGCCAGCAGTTACTCAACCATCGCCTACGAGCAGTACTTC
few,TRBV20-1,.,TRBJ2-2,CSAAQGPGELFF,TGCAGTGCTGCACAGGGTCCCGGGGAGCTGTTTTTT
.,TRBV19,TRBD2,TRBJ2-1,CASSKTSGRVSYNEQFF,TGTGCCAGTAGTAAGACTAGCGGGAGGGTGTCCTACAATGAGCAGTTCTTC
.,TRBV27,TRBD1,TRBJ1-2,CASSLSGQGQLDRGYTF,TGTGCCAGCAGTTTATCCGGACAGGGGCAGCTCGACCGCGGCTACACCTTC
.,TRBV12-3/TRBV12-4,TRBD1,TRBJ2-7,CASSPGTGAYEQYF,TGTGCCAGCAGTCCCGGGACAGGGGCCTACGAGCAGTACTTC
.,TRBV12-3/TRBV12-4,.,TRBJ1-1,CASSFGTPTEAFF,TGTGCCAGCAGCTTCGGGACACCTACCGAAGCTTTCTTT
.,TRBV10-3,.,TRBJ1-2,CAISEAEGRWGYTF,TGTGCCATCAGTGAGGCCGAGGGGCGGTGGGGCTACACCTTC
few,TRBV12-3/TRBV12-4,TRBD2,TRBJ2-2,CAIGLAQRRGELFF,TGTGCCATCGGACTAGCGCAGAGACGCGGGGAGCTGTTTTTT
many,TRBV9,.,TRBJ2-5,CASSVSDSVQYF,TGTGCCAGCAGCGTTTCCGATTCGGTTCAGTACTTC
.,TRBV16,.,TRBJ1-1,CASSHQLQSMNTEAFF,TGTGCCAGCAGCCATCAACTACAGTCCATGAACACTGAAGCTTTCTTT
.,TRBV28,.,TRBJ2-6,CASRSGTINVLTF,TGTGCCAGCAGATCCGGGACAATCAACGTCCTGACTTTC
few,TRBV29-1,.,TRBJ2-7,CSVQTPPPDNEQYF,TGCAGCGTCCAAACTCCCCCACCTGACAACGAGCAGTACTTC
many,TRBV11-2,.,TRBJ2-1,CASSVEIGYNEQFF,TGTGCCAGCAGTGTTGAAATCGGGTACAATGAGCAGTTCTTC
.,TRBV9,.,TRBJ2-2,CASSVGSQYPNTGELFF,TGTGCCAGCAGCGTAGGGTCTCAGTACCCGAACACCGGGGAGCTGTTTTTT
once,TRBV27,.,TRBJ2-1,CASSLSGPRRWYNEQFF,TGTGCCAGCAGTTTGTCGGGGCCCCGCCGATGGTACAATGAGCAGTTCTTC
.,TRBV7-9,.,TRBJ1-2,CASSLAGERGYGYTF,TGTGCCAGCAGCTTAGCAGGGGAGCGGGGCTATGGCTACACCTTC
.,TRBV7-2,.,TRBJ1-6,CASSLVMGGSSHLHF,TGTGCCAGCAGCTTAGTGATGGGGGGTAGTTCACACCTCCACTTT
.,TRBV6-5,.,TRBJ1-2,CASSYSESRRYTF,TGTGCCAGCAGTTACTCGGAGTCCAGGAGGTACACCTTC
.,TRBV12-3/TRBV12-4,.,TRBJ2-2,CASSLSGANTGELFF,TGTGCCAGCAGTTTAAGTGGGGCGAACACCGGGGAGCTGTTTTTT